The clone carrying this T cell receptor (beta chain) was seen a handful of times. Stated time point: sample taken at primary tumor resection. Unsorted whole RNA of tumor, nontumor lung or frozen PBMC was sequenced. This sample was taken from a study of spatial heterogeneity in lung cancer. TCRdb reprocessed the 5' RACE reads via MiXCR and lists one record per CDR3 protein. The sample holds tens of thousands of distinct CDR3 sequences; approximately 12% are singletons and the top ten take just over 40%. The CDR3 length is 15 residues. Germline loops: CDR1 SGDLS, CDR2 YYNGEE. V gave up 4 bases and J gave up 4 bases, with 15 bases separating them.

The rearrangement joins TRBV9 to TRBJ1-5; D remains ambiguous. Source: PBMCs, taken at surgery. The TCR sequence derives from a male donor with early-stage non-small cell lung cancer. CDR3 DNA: TGTGCCAGCAGCCAACACGGGGAGCATAATCAGCCCCAGCATTTT. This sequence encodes CASSQHGEHNQPQHF.